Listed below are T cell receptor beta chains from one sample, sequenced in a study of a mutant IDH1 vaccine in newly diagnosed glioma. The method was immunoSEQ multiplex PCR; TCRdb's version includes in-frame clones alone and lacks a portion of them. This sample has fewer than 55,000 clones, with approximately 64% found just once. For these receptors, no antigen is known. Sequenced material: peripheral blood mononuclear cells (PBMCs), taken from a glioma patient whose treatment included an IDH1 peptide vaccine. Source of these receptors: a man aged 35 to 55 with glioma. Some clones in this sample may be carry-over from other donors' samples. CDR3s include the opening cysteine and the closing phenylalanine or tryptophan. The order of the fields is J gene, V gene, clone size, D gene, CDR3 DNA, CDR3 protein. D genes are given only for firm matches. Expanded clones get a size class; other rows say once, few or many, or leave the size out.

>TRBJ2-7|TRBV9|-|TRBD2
TGTGCCAGCAGCGTAGATCCCAGCGGGGGGTTCAACGAGCAGTACTTC
CASSVDPSGGFNEQYF
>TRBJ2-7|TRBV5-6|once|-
TGTGCCAGCAGCTTGGGATGGGGCGGCTCCTACGAGCAGTACTTC
CASSLGWGGSYEQYF
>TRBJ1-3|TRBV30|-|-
TGTGCCTGGAGTAGCGGGACCGGCTCTGGAAACACCATATATTTT
CAWSSGTGSGNTIYF
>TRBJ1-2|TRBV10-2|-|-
TGCGCCAGCAGTGAACTGAACGGGGGGGATGGCTACACCTTC
CASSELNGGDGYTF
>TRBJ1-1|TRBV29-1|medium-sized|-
TGCAGCGTCCGGAGACAGGAAAACACTGAAGCTTTCTTT
CSVRRQENTEAFF
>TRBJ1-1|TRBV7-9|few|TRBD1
TGTGCCAGCAGTAGGGGGCAAGCAGAAAGAGCTTTCTTT
CASSRGQAERAFF
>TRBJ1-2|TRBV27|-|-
TGTGCCAGCAGCTCGATAGCGGGGTATGGCTACACCTTC
CASSSIAGYGYTF
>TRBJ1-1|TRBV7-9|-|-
TGTGCCAGCAGCTTGGGACAAGGGTTAACTGAAGCTTTCTTT
CASSLGQGLTEAFF
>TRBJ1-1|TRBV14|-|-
TGTGCCAGCAGCAAGGGGGTGAGCACTGAAGCTTTCTTT
CASSKGVSTEAFF
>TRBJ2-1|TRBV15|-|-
TGTGCCACCAGCAGAGATCGGGCGGAGCAGTTCTTC
CATSRDRAEQFF
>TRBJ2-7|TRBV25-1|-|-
TGTGCCAGCAGTGACGGGACCCGACTGGACGAGCAGTACTTC
CASSDGTRLDEQYF
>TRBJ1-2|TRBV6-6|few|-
TGTGCCAGCAGTGCCGGGTCCGTCTATGGCTACACCTTC
CASSAGSVYGYTF
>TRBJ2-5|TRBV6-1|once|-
TGTGCCAGCAGTGGGCAGAGCCTCCAAGAGACCCAGTACTTC
CASSGQSLQETQYF
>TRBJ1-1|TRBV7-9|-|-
TGTGCCAGCAGTTCCCGACAGAGGAACACTGAAGCTTTCTTT
CASSSRQRNTEAFF
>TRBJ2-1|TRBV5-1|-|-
TGCGCCAGCAGCTTGGGACAGGTCGGCAATGAGCAGTTCTTC
CASSLGQVGNEQFF
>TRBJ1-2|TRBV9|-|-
TGTGCCAGCAGCGGTCTCATGTGGAATGGCTACACCTTC
CASSGLMWNGYTF
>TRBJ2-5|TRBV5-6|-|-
TGTGCCAGCAGCTTAGGACACGAAGAGACCCAGTACTTC
CASSLGHEETQYF
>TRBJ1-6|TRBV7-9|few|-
TGTGCCAGCAGCTTAGAACGGCAGCACCAAAACTCACCCCTCCACTTT
CASSLERQHQNSPLHF
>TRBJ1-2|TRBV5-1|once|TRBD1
TGCGCCAGCAGCGCCCGGGCCGGGACAGGAGTTCGTGGCTACACCTTC
CASSARAGTGVRGYTF
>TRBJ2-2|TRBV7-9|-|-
TGTGCCAGCAGCTTAGACAGAAACACCGGGGAGCTGTTTTTT
CASSLDRNTGELFF
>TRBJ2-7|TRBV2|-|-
TGTGCCAGCAGTGGGGTCGGGACCCAATACGAGCAGTACTTC
CASSGVGTQYEQYF
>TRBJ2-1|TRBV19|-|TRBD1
TGTGCCAGTAGTGGACAGGGCGCCTACAATGAGCAGTTCTTC
CASSGQGAYNEQFF
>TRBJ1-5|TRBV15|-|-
TGTGCCACCAGCACTCAAAATCAGCCCCAGCATTTT
CATSTQNQPQHF
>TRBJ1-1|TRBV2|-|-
TGTGCCAGCAGACGTAGGCCCCAGTCGAACACTGAAGCTTTCTTT
CASRRRPQSNTEAFF
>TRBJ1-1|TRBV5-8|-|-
TGTGCCAGCAGTCCGCATGGGGGGGGCACTGAAGCTTTCTTT
CASSPHGGGTEAFF
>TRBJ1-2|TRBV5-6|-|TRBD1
TGTGCCAGCAGCGACAGGGGGCACGACTATGGCTACACCTTC
CASSDRGHDYGYTF
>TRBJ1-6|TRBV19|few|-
TGTGCCAGTAGTATTCGGCAAAGCTCCTATAATTCACCCCTCCACTTT
CASSIRQSSYNSPLHF
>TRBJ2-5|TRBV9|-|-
TGTGCCAGCAGCGTATGGGGAACGGACCAAGAGACCCAGTACTTC
CASSVWGTDQETQYF
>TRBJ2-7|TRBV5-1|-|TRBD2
TGCGCCAGCAGCTCCGGGACTAGCGGGGACCCCTACGAGCAGTACTTC
CASSSGTSGDPYEQYF
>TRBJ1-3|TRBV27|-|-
TGTGCCAGCAGTTTACGAGGGAAGACTGGGGTAAACACCATATATTTT
CASSLRGKTGVNTIYF
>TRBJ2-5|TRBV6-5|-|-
TGTGCCAGCAGTTACGGGACGGCCCGGTCCGAGACCCAGTACTTC
CASSYGTARSETQYF
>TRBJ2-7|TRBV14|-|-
TGTGCCAGCAGCCAAGTGATAGGGGCCTACGAGCAGTACTTC
CASSQVIGAYEQYF
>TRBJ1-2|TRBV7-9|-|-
TGTGCCAGCAGCTTTAAGGTGGCAGGGACCTATGGCTACACCTTC
CASSFKVAGTYGYTF
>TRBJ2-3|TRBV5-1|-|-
TGCGCCAGCAGCCAGACAGGCCTTAACACAGATACGCAGTATTTT
CASSQTGLNTDTQYF
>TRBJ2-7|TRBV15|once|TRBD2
TGTGCCACCAGCAGAGGGGCGGGGGGCTCCTACGAGCAGTACTTC
CATSRGAGGSYEQYF
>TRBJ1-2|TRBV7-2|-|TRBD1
TGTGCCAGCAGCTTAGTCGCCGGGACAGACTATGGCTACACCTTC
CASSLVAGTDYGYTF
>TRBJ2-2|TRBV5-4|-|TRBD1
TGTGCCAGCAGCTTTGGGGACAGGGGTAACACCGGGGAGCTGTTTTTT
CASSFGDRGNTGELFF
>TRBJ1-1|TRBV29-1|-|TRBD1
TGCAGCGTTGAAGATCGCAGGGGGAATGAAGCTTTCTTT
CSVEDRRGNEAFF
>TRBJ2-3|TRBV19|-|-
TGTGCCAGTAGTATAGACAGGGAGTGGCCAGATACGCAGTATTTT
CASSIDREWPDTQYF
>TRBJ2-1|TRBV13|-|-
TGTGCCAGCAGCAGAGGGGATGAGCAGTTCTTC
CASSRGDEQFF
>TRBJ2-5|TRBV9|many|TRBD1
TGTGCCAGCAGCGCGCCGACAGGGGGCAAGAGGGAGACCCAGTACTTC
CASSAPTGGKRETQYF
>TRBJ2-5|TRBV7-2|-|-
TGTGCCAGCAGCTTAGTACCAGAGACCCAGTACTTC
CASSLVPETQYF
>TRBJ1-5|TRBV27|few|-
TGTGCCAGTTGGAGTGGAGAGCGACATCAGCCCCAGCATTTT
CASWSGERHQPQHF
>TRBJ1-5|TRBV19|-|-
TGTGCCAGTAGTATCGAACAGGGAAGTCAGCCCCAGCATTTT
CASSIEQGSQPQHF
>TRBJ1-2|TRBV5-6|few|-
TGTGCCAGCAGCCCGGACGGATCGTACACGGTTAACTATGGCTACACCTTC
CASSPDGSYTVNYGYTF
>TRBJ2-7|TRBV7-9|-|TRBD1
TGTGCCAGCAGCCCGTGGACAGGGTCGGACGAGCAGTACTTC
CASSPWTGSDEQYF
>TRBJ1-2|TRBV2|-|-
TGTGCCAGCAGTATCAGGGGAGTTAGGGGCTACACCTTC
CASSIRGVRGYTF
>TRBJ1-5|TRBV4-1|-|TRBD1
TGCGCCAGCAGCCCAAACCCCTGGACAGGGCAGCATCAGCCCCAGCATTTT
CASSPNPWTGQHQPQHF
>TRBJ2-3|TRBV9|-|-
TGTGCCAGCAGCTCCCCGGAGGGAGGAGATACGCAGTATTTT
CASSSPEGGDTQYF
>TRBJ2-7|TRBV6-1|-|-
TGTGCCAGCAGTGAGAACGAGCAGTACTTC
CASSENEQYF
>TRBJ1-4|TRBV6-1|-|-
TGTGCCAGCAAGGTTCCAGGACAGAATGAAAAACTGTTTTTT
CASKVPGQNEKLFF
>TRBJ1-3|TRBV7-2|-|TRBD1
TGTGCCAGCAGCTTAACAGGGGGAGCGGGAAACACCATATATTTT
CASSLTGGAGNTIYF
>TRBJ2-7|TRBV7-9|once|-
TGTGCCAGCAGTCGTGGCAGGGACGAGCAGTACTTC
CASSRGRDEQYF